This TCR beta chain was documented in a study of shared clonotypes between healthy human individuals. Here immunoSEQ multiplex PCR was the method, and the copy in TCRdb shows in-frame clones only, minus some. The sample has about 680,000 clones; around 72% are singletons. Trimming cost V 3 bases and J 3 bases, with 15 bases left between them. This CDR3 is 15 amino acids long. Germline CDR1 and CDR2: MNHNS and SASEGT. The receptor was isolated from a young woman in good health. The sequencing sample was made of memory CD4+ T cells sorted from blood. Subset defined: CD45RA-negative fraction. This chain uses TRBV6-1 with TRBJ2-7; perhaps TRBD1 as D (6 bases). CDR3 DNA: TGTGCCAGCAGTGATCAGGGGATGGTTGGCTACGAGCAGTACTTC. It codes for CASSDQGMVGYEQYF.